The clone carrying this T cell receptor beta chain was observed a few times. The V and J ends lost 2 bases and 4 bases respectively, with 11 bases between them. The CDR3 consists of 15 residues. This sample was taken from a study of T cells after yellow fever vaccination. One entry per CDR3 protein results from TCRdb running MiXCR on the 5' RACE reads. This repertoire shows around 360,000 distinct CDR3 sequences, 11% found once; its top ten account for around 18%. This chain connects TRBV12-3 or TRBV12-4 to TRBJ2-2; no firm D call. The TCR comes from a man younger than 35 who received the YFV17D yellow fever vaccine. The sample here was PBMCs, taken on the day of the first yellow fever vaccination. DNA for the CDR3: TGTGCCAGCAGTTTATTTTTCAGGCGCACCGGGGAGCTGTTTTTT. Translated, it gives CASSLFFRRTGELFF.